This is a list of T cell receptor beta chains from one sample in a study of T cells in Graves' hyperthyroidism and ophthalmopathy. TCRdb called the multiplex PCR reads again in MiXCR, with one record for every CDR3 protein. Found here are around 480,000 distinct CDR3 sequences, 14% of them singletons; the top ten hold around 17%. Input material: blood. All receptors come from a woman between 18 and 29 years old with Graves' hyperthyroidism. The CDR3 runs from the conserved cysteine through the conserved F or W. The order of the fields is D gene, clone size, V gene, J gene, CDR3 protein, CDR3 DNA. D genes are given only for firm matches. Not all rows give a size; the values are once, few, many and, for expanded clones, a class.

D gene: .
clone size: few
V gene: TRBV27
J gene: TRBJ1-2
CDR3 protein: CASHGSSSNYGYTF
CDR3 DNA: TGTGCCAGCCATGGGTCAAGCTCTAACTATGGCTACACCTTC

D gene: TRBD1
clone size: .
V gene: TRBV19
J gene: TRBJ1-5
CDR3 protein: CASSTWTGGENQPQHF
CDR3 DNA: TGTGCCAGTAGTACCTGGACAGGGGGCGAGAATCAGCCCCAGCATTTT

D gene: TRBD2
clone size: many
V gene: TRBV11-3
J gene: TRBJ2-1
CDR3 protein: CASSRAGVEGEQFF
CDR3 DNA: TGTGCCAGCAGCCGAGCGGGAGTTGAAGGTGAGCAGTTCTTC

D gene: TRBD1
clone size: many
V gene: TRBV11-3
J gene: TRBJ1-2
CDR3 protein: CASSRQGARNGYTF
CDR3 DNA: TGTGCCAGCAGCCGACAGGGGGCTAGGAATGGCTACACCTTC

D gene: TRBD1
clone size: .
V gene: TRBV6-1
J gene: TRBJ2-3
CDR3 protein: CASSIDRDRTDTQYF
CDR3 DNA: TGTGCCAGCAGTATCGACAGGGACCGCACAGATACGCAGTATTTT

D gene: .
clone size: .
V gene: TRBV20-1
J gene: TRBJ2-7
CDR3 protein: CSARDSAAGEQYF
CDR3 DNA: TGCAGTGCTAGAGATTCGGCGGCGGGGGAGCAGTACTTC

D gene: .
clone size: many
V gene: TRBV3-1
J gene: TRBJ2-2
CDR3 protein: CASSQGGSTGELFF
CDR3 DNA: TGTGCCAGCAGCCAAGGGGGAAGCACCGGGGAGCTGTTTTTT

D gene: TRBD1
clone size: many
V gene: TRBV12-3/TRBV12-4
J gene: TRBJ1-1
CDR3 protein: CASSNRGGNTEAFF
CDR3 DNA: TGTGCCAGCAGCAACAGGGGAGGGAACACTGAAGCTTTCTTT

D gene: TRBD1
clone size: .
V gene: TRBV6-1
J gene: TRBJ2-2
CDR3 protein: CASSRQGVSTGELFF
CDR3 DNA: TGTGCCAGCAGCAGACAGGGCGTAAGCACCGGGGAGCTGTTTTTT

D gene: TRBD2
clone size: .
V gene: TRBV12-3/TRBV12-4
J gene: TRBJ2-1
CDR3 protein: CASSSGRSSGVNEQFF
CDR3 DNA: TGTGCCAGCAGTTCGGGACGTAGTAGCGGGGTAAATGAGCAGTTCTTC

D gene: .
clone size: many
V gene: TRBV29-1
J gene: TRBJ2-7
CDR3 protein: CSVGQGIYEQYF
CDR3 DNA: TGCAGCGTTGGCCAGGGAATCTACGAGCAGTACTTC

D gene: TRBD1
clone size: .
V gene: TRBV29-1
J gene: TRBJ1-4
CDR3 protein: CSVEDQSGGEKLFF
CDR3 DNA: TGCAGCGTTGAAGATCAGTCAGGGGGCGAAAAACTGTTTTTT

D gene: .
clone size: few
V gene: TRBV7-2
J gene: TRBJ1-4
CDR3 protein: CASSLGAMGEKLFF
CDR3 DNA: TGTGCCAGCAGCTTAGGCGCGATGGGTGAAAAACTGTTTTTT

D gene: .
clone size: many
V gene: TRBV9
J gene: TRBJ2-1
CDR3 protein: CASSVMGTYNEQFF
CDR3 DNA: TGTGCCAGCAGCGTAATGGGAACCTACAATGAGCAGTTCTTC

D gene: .
clone size: many
V gene: TRBV12-3/TRBV12-4
J gene: TRBJ2-1
CDR3 protein: CASSYDSSEQFF
CDR3 DNA: TGTGCCAGCAGTTACGACAGTAGCGAGCAGTTCTTC

D gene: .
clone size: .
V gene: TRBV5-5
J gene: TRBJ1-1
CDR3 protein: CASSFGQLAFF
CDR3 DNA: TGTGCCAGCAGCTTTGGACAGTTGGCTTTCTTT

D gene: .
clone size: many
V gene: TRBV19
J gene: TRBJ1-1
CDR3 protein: CASSIQKNTEAFF
CDR3 DNA: TGTGCCAGTAGTATACAGAAGAACACTGAAGCTTTCTTT

D gene: .
clone size: many
V gene: TRBV5-1
J gene: TRBJ1-2
CDR3 protein: CASTRDGQTNYGYTF
CDR3 DNA: TGCGCCAGCACCCGGGACGGCCAGACTAACTATGGCTACACCTTC

D gene: TRBD1
clone size: .
V gene: TRBV9
J gene: TRBJ2-1
CDR3 protein: CASSAGVAGQGVNEQFF
CDR3 DNA: TGTGCCAGCAGCGCCGGTGTCGCGGGACAGGGGGTCAATGAGCAGTTCTTC

D gene: .
clone size: many
V gene: TRBV28
J gene: TRBJ2-3
CDR3 protein: CASKEPGWSLDTQYF
CDR3 DNA: TGTGCCAGCAAAGAACCGGGTTGGAGTTTAGATACGCAGTATTTT

D gene: .
clone size: many
V gene: TRBV12-5
J gene: TRBJ1-1
CDR3 protein: CASGLAKGAFTEAFF
CDR3 DNA: TGTGCTAGTGGTTTGGCAAAAGGCGCTTTCACTGAAGCTTTCTTT

D gene: TRBD1
clone size: many
V gene: TRBV12-3/TRBV12-4
J gene: TRBJ2-5
CDR3 protein: CASSLAGQVGETQYF
CDR3 DNA: TGTGCCAGCAGTTTAGCTGGACAGGTGGGGGAGACCCAGTACTTC